Below are 28 T cell receptor beta chains sequenced from a single sample in a study of cytomegalovirus exposure and HLA in healthy donors. The PCR ran on 60 Vbeta and 13 Jbeta primers. TCRdb's table, derived via immunoSEQ multiplex PCR, lists solely in-frame clones and lacks some. Of 150,000 to 200,000 clones in the sample, roughly 85% were seen once. Material: PBMCs. The receptors derive from a woman between 45 and 60 years old in good health and CMV-seropositive.

CDR3 protein: CASTIAGGRGEQYF. CDR3 DNA: TGTGCCAGCACTATAGCGGGGGGAAGGGGCGAGCAGTACTTC. The rearrangement links TRBV2 to TRBJ2-7; 10 bases line up with TRBD2. CDR1 is SNHLY and CDR2 is FYNNEI in the germline V gene. The CDR3 sequence is 14 residues long. J lost 6 bases, V lost 7 bases, and 9 bases had no gene match.

The gene calls are TRBV6-1 and TRBJ2-7, with D perhaps TRBD1 (5 bases). Trimming took 3 bases from V and 2 from J, leaving 8 bases between them. The CDR3 extends over 13 amino acids. The V gene's germline CDR1 is MNHNS and CDR2 SASEGT. CDR3 coding DNA: TGTGCCAGCAGTGAGGACAAGCCCTACGAGCAGTACTTC. It is translated as CASSEDKPYEQYF.

The genes are TRBV5-8 and TRBJ2-7, with D possibly TRBD1 on 6 matching bases. V was cut by 1 base and J by 4 bases, with 9 bases left in between. The CDR3 has 13 amino acids. Germline values: CDR1 SGHTS, CDR2 YDEGEE. The CDR3: CASSLTGSYEQYF. The CDR3 DNA follows: TGTGCCAGCAGCTTGACAGGGAGTTACGAGCAGTACTTC.

The V and J genes are TRBV7-9 and TRBJ2-7, with D possibly being TRBD1 (6 bases). This CDR3 has 13 residues. Germline-derived CDR1 and CDR2 are SEHNR and FQNEAQ (reference sequence). Trimming removed 6 bases from V and 9 bases from J, with 18 bases in between. CDR3: CASSLKGHRAQYF. As DNA, the CDR3 is TGTGCCAGCAGTTTAAAGGGACATCGCGCGCAGTACTTC.

The sample holds one count of this clone. The chain recombines TRBV7-2 with TRBJ1-1, with D maybe TRBD1 (5 bases). V gave up 5 bases and J gave up 4 bases, with 17 bases separating them. The CDR3 has 15 residues. Germline loops: CDR1 SGHTA, CDR2 FQGNSA. This CDR3 is CASSPGGGMGTEAFF. CDR3 bases: TGTGCCAGCAGCCCCGGTGGGGGGATGGGCACTGAAGCTTTCTTT.

This chain joins TRBV2 and TRBJ1-4; tentatively, D is TRBD1 (6 bases). The germline V gene has CDR1 SNHLY and CDR2 FYNNEI. V was trimmed by 2 bases and J by 12 bases, leaving 13 bases between them. The CDR3 sequence is 13 residues long. As DNA, the CDR3 is TGTGCCAGCAGTGAACAGGGGCCTTATGAACTGTTTTTT. It translates to CASSEQGPYELFF.

This chain joins TRBV6-5 and TRBJ2-5; 7 positions agree with TRBD2. Germline CDR1 is MNHEY and CDR2 is SVGAGI. The CDR3 runs to 15 residues. V shed 4 bases and J 4 bases; nucleotides not matched to a gene: 9. CDR3 sequence (DNA): TGTGCCAGCAGTTTCACGGGCCCGGGAGGAGAGACCCAGTACTTC. Its protein is CASSFTGPGGETQYF.

This chain uses TRBV6-1 with TRBJ2-7; no clear D. The germline V gene encodes CDR1 MNHNS and CDR2 SASEGT. The CDR3 length is 14 residues. Trimming cost V 4 bases and J 6 bases, with 16 bases left between them. The CDR3 DNA sequence: TGTGCCAGCAGTGTGAGCAGGCCCCAAGGCGAGCAGTACTTC. Amino acid sequence: CASSVSRPQGEQYF.

The genes are TRBV7-9 and TRBJ2-1, with 7 bases matching TRBD1. The V segment lost 0 bases and the J segment 6 bases; nucleotides outside the gene matches: 11. In germline, CDR1 is SEHNR, CDR2 FQNEAQ (reference sequence). The CDR3 sequence is 17 residues long. This CDR3 is CASSLAQGVFDPNEQFF. CDR3 sequence (DNA): TGTGCCAGCAGCTTAGCGCAGGGGGTGTTCGACCCCAATGAGCAGTTCTTC.

This clone has just a few counts. This chain joins TRBV6-6 and TRBJ2-7; maybe TRBD2 (7 bases). This CDR3 has 15 amino acids. Trimming shortened V by 5 bases and J by 2 bases, and 16 bases separated the two germline ends. Germline loops: CDR1 MNHNY, CDR2 SVGAGI (reference sequence). CDR3 coding DNA: TGTGCCAGCAGTCAGGTGGGAGGGGGAACCTACGAGCAGTACTTC. Translated: CASSQVGGGTYEQYF.

The rearrangement links TRBV28 to TRBJ2-2; the D gene is possibly TRBD1 (6 bases). The CDR3 is 14 residues long. Germline CDR1 and CDR2: MDHEN and SYDVKM. Trimming removed 6 bases from V and 4 bases from J, with 12 bases in between. This CDR3 reads CASRPRQVTGELFF. CDR3 DNA: TGTGCCAGCAGACCGAGACAGGTCACCGGGGAGCTGTTTTTT. Complete variable domain (other parts from reference TRBV28 and TRBJ2-2): DVKVTQSSRYLVKRTGEKVFLECVQDMDHENMFWYRQDPGLGLRLIYFSYDVKMKEKGDIPEGYSVSREKKERFSLILESASTNQTSMYLCASRPRQVTGELFFGEGSRLTVL.

Many counts were recorded for this clone. The chain combines TRBV5-1 with TRBJ1-4; 8 bases align to TRBD1. The CDR3 totals 16 residues. With 0 bases clipped from V and 3 bases from J, the junction kept 4 bases outside the gene matches. Per germline, CDR1 SGHRS and CDR2 YFSETQ. The CDR3 loop reads CASSLAPQGANEKLFF. CDR3 DNA: TGCGCCAGCAGCTTGGCCCCACAGGGGGCTAATGAAAAACTGTTTTTT.

This rearrangement joins TRBV20-1 to TRBJ1-1; maybe TRBD1 (6 bases). V was clipped by 4 bases and J by 7 bases, with 10 bases between them. Germline CDR1 is DFQATT and CDR2 is SNEGSKA (reference sequence). The CDR3 sequence is 11 residues long. The DNA of the CDR3 is TGCAGTGCTAAGTACAGGGATGAAGCTTTCTTT. Translated, it gives CSAKYRDEAFF.

This sequence joins TRBV5-4 and TRBJ2-1, with a tentative D call TRBD2 (6 bases). Germline CDR1 is SGHNT and CDR2 is YYREEE (reference sequence). The CDR3 consists of 15 residues. V lost 0 bases and J lost 2, with 9 bases in between. The DNA of the CDR3 is TGTGCCAGCAGCTTGGGTGGAGGGGCCTACAATGAGCAGTTCTTC. This translates into CASSLGGGAYNEQFF.

The V and J genes are TRBV5-1 and TRBJ2-1, with TRBD2 matching over 10 bases. V gave up 3 bases and J gave up 6 bases; unmatched junction bases: 6. The CDR3 is 15 amino acids. The germline CDR1 and CDR2 sequences are SGHRS and YFSETQ. CDR3 sequence: CASSSGTSVVNEQFF. As DNA, the CDR3 is TGCGCCAGCAGCTCCGGGACTAGCGTGGTCAATGAGCAGTTCTTC.

The rearrangement links TRBV9 to TRBJ2-1, with TRBD2 as a possible D gene (6 bases). V was trimmed by 0 bases and J by 5 bases, leaving 9 bases between them. The CDR3 has 14 amino acids. CDR1 is SGDLS, CDR2 YYNGEE, per germline. The CDR3 sequence is CASSVVGGHNEQFF. In nucleotides, the CDR3 is TGTGCCAGCAGCGTAGTGGGGGGTCACAATGAGCAGTTCTTC.

The CDR3 spells CASSQTSGSVYEQYF. CDR3 coding DNA: TGCGCCAGCAGCCAAACTAGCGGGAGTGTCTACGAGCAGTACTTC. The rearrangement joins TRBV4-1 to TRBJ2-7; TRBD2 matches at 11 bases. Germline V lookup: CDR1 MGHRA, CDR2 YSYEKL. V was pared by 2 bases and J by 3 bases, with 3 bases of the junction left unmatched. This CDR3 spans 15 amino acids.

The rearrangement joins TRBV6-1 to TRBJ2-5, with unresolved D. V lost 4 bases to trimming and J lost 4 bases, with 4 bases between them. The length of the CDR3 is 11 residues. CDR1 and CDR2 from the germline V gene are MNHNS and SASEGT. As DNA, the CDR3 is TGTGCCAGCAGTGGCGGAGAGACCCAGTACTTC. Protein product: CASSGGETQYF.

V usage is TRBV6-5 and J usage is TRBJ2-7; 10 bases fit TRBD2. The CDR3 extends over 15 amino acids. The V and J ends lost 0 bases and 2 bases, in that order; junction bases with no gene match: 1. Per the germline V gene, CDR1 is MNHEY and CDR2 is SVGAGI. The CDR3 reads CASSYSSGGTYEQYF. CDR3 bases: TGTGCCAGCAGTTACTCTAGCGGGGGGACCTACGAGCAGTACTTC.

The chain uses TRBV5-4 and TRBJ2-7, with 7 bases that match TRBD1. J gave up 2 bases and V 4 bases, and 9 bases lay outside the gene matches. This CDR3 is built from 15 residues. CDR1 and CDR2 from the germline V gene are SGHNT and YYREEE (reference sequence). CDR3 in amino acids: CASSPNVGQTYEQYF. CDR3 DNA: TGTGCCAGCAGCCCTAATGTGGGACAGACCTACGAGCAGTACTTC.

V and J are TRBV18 and TRBJ1-1; 8 bases agree with TRBD1. This CDR3 has 14 residues. V lost 3 bases to trimming and J lost 6 bases; unmatched junction nucleotides: 6. Germline V gene sequence: CDR1 KGHSH, CDR2 LQKENI. The CDR3 nucleotides are TGTGCCAGCTCACCTCGGCAGGGGGCTCCTGAAGCTTTCTTT. Amino acids: CASSPRQGAPEAFF.

The chain couples TRBV19 to TRBJ2-7; 13 bases match TRBD2. The junction had 6 bases not matched to a gene; V was cut back by 3 bases and J by 1 base. The V gene's germline CDR1 is LNHDA and CDR2 SQIVND (reference sequence). The CDR3 is 17 amino acids. The CDR3 loop reads CASSIGLAGAQSYEQYF. CDR3 nucleotide sequence: TGTGCCAGTAGTATCGGACTAGCGGGGGCCCAATCCTACGAGCAGTACTTC.

J is TRBJ1-1 and V is TRBV4-1, with TRBD1 identical over 8 bases. Germline-derived CDR1 and CDR2 are MGHRA and YSYEKL. V was pared by 0 bases and J by 1 base, with 7 bases of the junction left unmatched. The CDR3 is 17 amino acids. The CDR3 loop reads CASSQDKQGAWNTEAFF. In nucleotides, the CDR3 is TGCGCCAGCAGCCAAGATAAGCAGGGGGCTTGGAACACTGAAGCTTTCTTT.

This chain uses TRBV27 with TRBJ2-7; TRBD2 matches at 8 bases. The V and J ends lost 2 bases and 2 bases, in that order; junction bases with no gene match: 5. Germline V gives CDR1 MNHEY, CDR2 SMNVEV (reference sequence). This CDR3 is 15 amino acids long. The CDR3 protein is CASSLLNGGAYEQYF. The CDR3 DNA is TGTGCCAGCAGTTTACTTAACGGGGGGGCCTACGAGCAGTACTTC.

The gene calls are TRBV7-2 and TRBJ2-1, with 10 bases aligning to TRBD2. V shed 3 bases, J shed 7 bases, and the junction held 6 bases outside the gene matches. Germline V gene sequence: CDR1 SGHTA, CDR2 FQGNSA. The CDR3 runs to 15 residues. The CDR3 DNA is TGTGCCAGCAGCTTGGCTAGCGGGAGTGCGAATGAGCAGTTCTTC. Translating gives CASSLASGSANEQFF.

The V gene is TRBV5-4, the J gene TRBJ2-7; D perhaps matches TRBD2 (6 bases). The germline V gene has CDR1 SGHNT and CDR2 YYREEE (reference sequence). CDR3 length: 13 amino acids. Trimming took off 2 bases at V and 3 bases at J, with 9 bases between the two ends. This chain's CDR3 is CASSFRGVYEQYF. DNA of the CDR3: TGTGCCAGCAGCTTTCGCGGGGTCTACGAGCAGTACTTC.

V usage is TRBV10-3 and J usage is TRBJ1-1, with 9 positions matching TRBD1. The V gene's germline CDR1 is ENHRY and CDR2 SYGVKD. The CDR3 runs 14 residues. Unmatched junction bases numbered 4, after V lost 4 bases and J lost 4 bases. The CDR3 region is CAISGTGVSTEAFF. The CDR3 DNA reads TGTGCCATCAGTGGGACAGGGGTGAGCACTGAAGCTTTCTTT.

For the CDR3, the DNA is TGTGCCAGCAGTAAGACGTGGGGGCGCGGCAATCAGCCCCAGCATTTT. This encodes CASSKTWGRGNQPQHF. This sequence joins TRBV28 and TRBJ1-5; possible D gene TRBD1, 6 bases. Trimming left V 5 bases short and J 2 bases short, with 16 bases between. In germline, CDR1 is MDHEN, CDR2 SYDVKM. This CDR3 is built from 16 residues. Full variable domain (missing parts from reference TRBV28 and TRBJ1-5): DVKVTQSSRYLVKRTGEKVFLECVQDMDHENMFWYRQDPGLGLRLIYFSYDVKMKEKGDIPEGYSVSREKKERFSLILESASTNQTSMYLCASSKTWGRGNQPQHFGDGTRLSIL.